The source of this TCR beta chain is a study of T-cell reconstitution after alpha-beta-depleted transplantation in children. The library targeted TCRbeta and was prepared with unique molecular identifiers. TCRdb used MiXCR to reprocess the PCR reads, holding one entry per CDR3 protein. The data contain 450,000 to 700,000 distinct CDR3 sequences, 27% of them singletons. This CDR3 has 15 residues. Germline trimming cut 4 bases from V and 6 bases from J; bases unmatched to any gene: 6. The germline CDR1 and CDR2 sequences are SGHRS and YFSETQ. Regarding the study as a whole: Newly produced T cells mostly accounted for T-cell counts and diversity one year post-transplant. Surviving recipient cells, namely T cells and thymic progenitors, were the source of high day-60 TCRbeta diversity in some patients. Several hundred expanded graft clones reportedly supplied alpha-beta T cells about two months after transplant.

As for this clonotype: The antigen is unknown.

The sequence derives from a boy under two years old with Wiskott-Aldrich syndrome, due to receive a stem cell transplant. The chain uses TRBV5-1 and TRBJ2-6; 8 positions agree with TRBD1. Sequencing was performed on PBMCs, taken before TCRalphabeta/CD19-depleted stem cell transplant. The CDR3 DNA is TGCGCCAGCAGCACCCCGGGACAGGCGGCCAACGTCCTGACTTTC. It specifies CASSTPGQAANVLTF.